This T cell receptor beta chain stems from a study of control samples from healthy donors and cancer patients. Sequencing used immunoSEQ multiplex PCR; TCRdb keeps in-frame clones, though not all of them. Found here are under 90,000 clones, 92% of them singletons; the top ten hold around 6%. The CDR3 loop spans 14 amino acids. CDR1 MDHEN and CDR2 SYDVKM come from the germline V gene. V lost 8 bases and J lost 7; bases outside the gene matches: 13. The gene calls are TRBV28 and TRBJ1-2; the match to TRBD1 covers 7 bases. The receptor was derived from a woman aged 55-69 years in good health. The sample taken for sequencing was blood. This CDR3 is CASGLPQGSSGYTF. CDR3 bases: TGTGCCAGCGGTCTTCCACAGGGGTCAAGTGGCTACACCTTC.